This paragraph reports one TCR beta chain. Its specificity is unknown. The germline CDR1 and CDR2 sequences are SGDLS and YYNGEE. CDR3 length equals 16 residues. J gave up 6 bases and V 4 bases, and 15 bases lay outside the gene matches. This sample is drawn from a study of chemoradiotherapy in HPV16-positive cancers. Whole-study context: Candidate HPV-specific T-cell clones and common TCR motifs came from functional assays in a couple of HPV16-positive patients. Study-wide findings and caveats: The functional HPV-specific definition rests on just a couple of HPV16-positive patients. In HPV16-positive patients, HPV-responsive T-cell expansion tracked better recurrence-free survival.

The data were produced by immunoSEQ multiplex PCR, yet TCRdb's version contains in-frame clones alone and is incomplete. Found here are about 68,000 clones, almost 90% of them singletons; the top ten hold under 4.5%. The chain combines TRBV9 with TRBJ2-5; the match to TRBD2 covers 7 bases. This clonotype was sampled from a human donor with HPV-associated anogenital cancer. The sample consisted of blood, taken from a patient who underwent chemoradiotherapy. The CDR3 region has the DNA TGTGCCAGCAGCCACGGTACGTCTCGGGACTACCAGACCCAGTACTTC. Translating gives CASSHGTSRDYQTQYF.